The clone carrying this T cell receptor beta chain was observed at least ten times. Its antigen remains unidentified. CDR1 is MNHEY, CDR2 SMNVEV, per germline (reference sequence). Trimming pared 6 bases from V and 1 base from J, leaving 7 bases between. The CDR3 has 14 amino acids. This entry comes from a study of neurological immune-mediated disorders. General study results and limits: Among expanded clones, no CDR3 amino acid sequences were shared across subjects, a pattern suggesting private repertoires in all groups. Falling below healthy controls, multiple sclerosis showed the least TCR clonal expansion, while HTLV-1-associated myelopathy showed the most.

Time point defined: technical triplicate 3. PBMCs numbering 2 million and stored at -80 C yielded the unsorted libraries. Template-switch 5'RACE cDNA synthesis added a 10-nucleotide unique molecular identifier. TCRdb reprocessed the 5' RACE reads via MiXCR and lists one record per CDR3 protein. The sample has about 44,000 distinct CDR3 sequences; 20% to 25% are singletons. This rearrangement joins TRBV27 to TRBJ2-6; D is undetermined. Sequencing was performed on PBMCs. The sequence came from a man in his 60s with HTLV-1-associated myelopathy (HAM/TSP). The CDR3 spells CASSIWSGANVLTF. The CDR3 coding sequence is TGTGCCAGCAGCATATGGTCTGGGGCCAACGTCCTGACTTTC.